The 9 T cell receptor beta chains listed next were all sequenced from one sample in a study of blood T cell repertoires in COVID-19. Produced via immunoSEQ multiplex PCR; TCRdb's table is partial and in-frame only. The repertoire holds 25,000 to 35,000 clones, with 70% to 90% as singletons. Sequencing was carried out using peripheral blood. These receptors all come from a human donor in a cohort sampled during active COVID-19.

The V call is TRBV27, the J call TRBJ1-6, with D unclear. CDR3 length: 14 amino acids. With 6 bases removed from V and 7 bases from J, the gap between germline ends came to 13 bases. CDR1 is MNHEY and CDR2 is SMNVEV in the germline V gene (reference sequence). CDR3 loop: CASSKNTENSPLHF. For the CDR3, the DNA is TGTGCCAGCAGCAAAAATACCGAGAATTCACCCCTCCACTTT.

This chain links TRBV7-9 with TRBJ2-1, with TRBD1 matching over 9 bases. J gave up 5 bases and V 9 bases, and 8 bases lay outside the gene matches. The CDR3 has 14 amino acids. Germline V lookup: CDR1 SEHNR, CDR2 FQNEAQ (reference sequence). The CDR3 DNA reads TGTGCCAGTGATACAGGGGGCGAGGACAATGAGCAGTTCTTC. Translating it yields CASDTGGEDNEQFF.

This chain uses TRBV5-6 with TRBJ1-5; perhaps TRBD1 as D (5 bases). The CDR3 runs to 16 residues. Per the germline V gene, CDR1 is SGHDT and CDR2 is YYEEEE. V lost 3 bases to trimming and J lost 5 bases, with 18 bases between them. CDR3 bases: TGTGCCAGCAGCTCCGGGGCTGGGGGACTCGATCAGCCCCAGCATTTT. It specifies CASSSGAGGLDQPQHF. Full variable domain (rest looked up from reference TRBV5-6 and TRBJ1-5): DAGVTQSPTHLIKTRGQQVTLRCSPKSGHDTVSWYQQALGQGPQFIFQYYEEEERQRGNFPDRFSGHQFPNYSSELNVNALLLGDSALYLCASSSGAGGLDQPQHFGDGTRLSIL.

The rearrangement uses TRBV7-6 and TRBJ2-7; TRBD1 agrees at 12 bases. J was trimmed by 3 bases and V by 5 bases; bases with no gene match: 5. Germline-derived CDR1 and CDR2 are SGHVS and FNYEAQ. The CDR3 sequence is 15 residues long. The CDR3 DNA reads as TGTGCCAGCAGCCGCGGGACAGGGGGCGGCTACGAGCAGTACTTC. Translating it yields CASSRGTGGGYEQYF.

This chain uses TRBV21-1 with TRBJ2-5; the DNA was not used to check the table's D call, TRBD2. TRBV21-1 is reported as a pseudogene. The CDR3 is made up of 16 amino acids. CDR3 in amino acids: CASSKARGAGGETQYF. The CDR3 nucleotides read TGTGCCAGCAGCAAAGCGCGGGGGGCAGGTGGGGAGACCCAGTACTTC.

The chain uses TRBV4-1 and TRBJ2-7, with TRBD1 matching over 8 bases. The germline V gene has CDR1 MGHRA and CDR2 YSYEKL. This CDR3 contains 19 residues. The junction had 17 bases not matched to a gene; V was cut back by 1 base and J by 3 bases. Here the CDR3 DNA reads TGCGCCAGCAGCCAAGGATGGCCAGGGGGCGGCTTAGCTAACTACGAGCAGTACTTC. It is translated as CASSQGWPGGGLANYEQYF.

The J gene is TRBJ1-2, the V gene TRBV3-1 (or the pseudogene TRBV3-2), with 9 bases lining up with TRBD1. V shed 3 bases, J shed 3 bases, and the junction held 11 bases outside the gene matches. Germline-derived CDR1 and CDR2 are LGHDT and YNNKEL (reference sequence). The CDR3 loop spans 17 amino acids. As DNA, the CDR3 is TGTGCCAGCAGCCACGTCCGGGACAGGGCCTACCACTATGGCTACACCTTC. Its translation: CASSHVRDRAYHYGYTF.

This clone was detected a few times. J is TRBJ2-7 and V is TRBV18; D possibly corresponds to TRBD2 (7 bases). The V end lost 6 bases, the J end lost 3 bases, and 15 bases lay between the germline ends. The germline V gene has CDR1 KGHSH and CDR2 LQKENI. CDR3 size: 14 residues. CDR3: CASSEGGAVYEQYF. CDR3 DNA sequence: TGTGCCAGCTCTGAAGGGGGGGCCGTCTACGAGCAGTACTTC.

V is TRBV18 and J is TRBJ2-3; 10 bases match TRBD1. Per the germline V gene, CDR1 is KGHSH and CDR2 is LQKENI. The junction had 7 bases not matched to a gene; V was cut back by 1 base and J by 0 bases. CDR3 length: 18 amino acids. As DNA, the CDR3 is TGTGCCAGCTCACCACGGTCCGGGACAGGGGCTAGCACAGATACGCAGTATTTT. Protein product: CASSPRSGTGASTDTQYF.